This TCR beta chain appears in the sequencing data of a study of T cell responses to AZD1222 COVID-19 vaccine (TCRdb year 2021). As for the study more broadly: AZD1222 recipients given second doses at about 4 weeks or at about 12 weeks were pooled, since spike-specific TCR depth and breadth were not found to differ between the two schedules. TCR sequencing was performed for 230 to 250 trial participants, of whom roughly 200 were given two doses of AZD1222 and around 25 were given two doses of MenACWY control vaccine. Trial participants were enrolled by age into subgroups of 18-55, 56-69 and 70-plus years, and around 150, 28 and 57 TCR-sequenced participants, respectively, were included in these subgroups.

The CDR3 regions of human TCRbeta chains were subjected to immunosequencing. The authors' pipeline ran thus. TCRs in the repertoires were compared against a reference library of SARS-CoV-2-specific TCRs that had been generated with the MIRA antigen-specificity platform. Breadth meant the fraction of unique TCRs that were SARS-CoV-2-associated, whereas depth meant the fraction of total T cells that were SARS-CoV-2-associated. Using the MIRA data, each spike-specific TCR was assigned both to the spike region to which the TCR was reactive and to a CD4 or CD8 class. Log10-transformed breadth and depth values were compared by one-way ANOVA with Sidak's multiple comparisons tests. The immuneACCESS repertoire file appears here via TCRdb, limited to in-frame rearrangements. These files lack a portion of the clones; in checked studies, under half of the deficit traces to unresolved V genes, and the cause of the others is not known. The DNA was the basis for D and trimming; V, J and clone size are from that table. The sample yields 150,000 or so clones; under 95% were counted once. Over 15% of the sample is held by the ten biggest clonotypes.

From the cysteine through the phenylalanine, the CDR3 covers 15 amino acids. CDR3 DNA only is kept here, 45 bases in frame from base 1. From the germline V gene (reference sequence), CDR1 is GTSNPN and CDR2 is SVGIG. V and J are trimmed by 0 bases and 7 bases, and the gene matches miss 8 bases of the junction. What the time point label conveys for this sample: baseline before first vaccination. Vaccinee samples were obtained from the UK trials COV001 and COV002, which included a single-blind randomized controlled phase 2/3 trial of AZD1222 (ChAdOx1 nCoV-19) in healthy adults. For TCRbeta chain sequencing, PBMC samples were collected from trial participants at day 0 and at day 28 after the second dose. Summary of the overall study and its limitations: Participants were mostly white British and included more females than males, and it was suggested by the authors that clonal diversity may have been underestimated. The 56-69-year group was small, and its depth increase did not reach significance, likely because of low power. Only six or seven AZD1222 recipients were SARS-CoV-2 seropositive at baseline, limiting conclusions about previously exposed vaccinees. CD4 TCRs associated with the vaccine covered the entire spike protein, and the dominant responses were in regions 160-218 and 743-854. Because no samples from the day 14 peak response were available, repertoires could be characterized only after the peak T cell response. After two AZD1222 doses, both the breadth and the depth of spike-specific TCRs were significantly higher than at day 0 and than in MenACWY recipients. Nearly half of unique spike-specific TCRs reportedly recognized epitopes outside regions mutated in the B.1.351 and B.1.1.7 variants.

In the case of this clone: Its antigen is still unknown. The sample holds no much larger clone one base away, and base qualities are not on file.

Here the chain combines TRBV30 and TRBJ1-4, with TRBD1 identical over 7 junction bases. Sequenced here: peripheral blood, sampled on day 0 of AZD1222 vaccination. The sequence came from an adult in good health. The sequenced DNA: TGTGCCTGGAGTGTACAGCAGGGGGTGGGTGAAAAACTGTTTTTT. This yields the protein CAWSVQQGVGEKLFF.